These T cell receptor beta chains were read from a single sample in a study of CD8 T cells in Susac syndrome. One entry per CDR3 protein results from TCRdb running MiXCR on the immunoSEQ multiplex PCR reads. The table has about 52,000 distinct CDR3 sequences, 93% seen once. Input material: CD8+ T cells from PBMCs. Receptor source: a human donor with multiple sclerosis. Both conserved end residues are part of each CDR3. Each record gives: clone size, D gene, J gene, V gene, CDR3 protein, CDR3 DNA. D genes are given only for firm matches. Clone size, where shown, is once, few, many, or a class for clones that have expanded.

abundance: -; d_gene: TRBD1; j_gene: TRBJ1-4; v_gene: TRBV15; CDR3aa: CATSRAWTGDEKLFF; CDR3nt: TGTGCCACCAGCAGAGCATGGACAGGGGATGAAAAACTGTTTTTT
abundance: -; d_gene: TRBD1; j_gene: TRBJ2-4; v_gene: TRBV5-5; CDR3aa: CASSRDATRGPKNIQYF; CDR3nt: TGTGCCAGCAGCCGAGACGCAACCAGGGGGCCCAAAAACATTCAGTACTTC
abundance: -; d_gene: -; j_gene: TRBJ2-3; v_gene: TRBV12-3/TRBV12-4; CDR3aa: CASSPGGPPTDTQYF; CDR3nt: TGTGCCAGCAGTCCCGGGGGACCCCCCACAGATACGCAGTATTTT
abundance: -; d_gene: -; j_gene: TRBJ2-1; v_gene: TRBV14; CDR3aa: CASSRWGLTNEQFF; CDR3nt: TGTGCCAGCAGCCGGTGGGGGTTGACAAATGAGCAGTTCTTC
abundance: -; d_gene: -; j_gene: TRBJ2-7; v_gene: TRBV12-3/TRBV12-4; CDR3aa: CASSFEGYDYEQYF; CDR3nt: TGTGCCAGCAGTTTTGAGGGATACGACTACGAGCAGTACTTC
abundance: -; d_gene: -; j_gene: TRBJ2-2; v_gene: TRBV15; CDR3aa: CATSRDLQGSTGELFF; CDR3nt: TGTGCCACCAGCAGAGATCTTCAGGGGAGCACCGGGGAGCTGTTTTTT
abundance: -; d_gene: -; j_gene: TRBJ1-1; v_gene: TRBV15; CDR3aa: CATSREGRTGKAFF; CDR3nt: TGTGCCACCAGCAGAGAGGGTCGGACCGGTAAAGCTTTCTTT
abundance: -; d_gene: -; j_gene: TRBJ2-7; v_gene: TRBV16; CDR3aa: CASSPLPYYEQYF; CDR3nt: TGTGCCAGCAGCCCCCTACCTTACTACGAGCAGTACTTC
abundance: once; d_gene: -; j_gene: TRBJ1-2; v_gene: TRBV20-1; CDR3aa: CSAKGGYTF; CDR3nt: TGCAGTGCTAAGGGTGGCTACACCTTC
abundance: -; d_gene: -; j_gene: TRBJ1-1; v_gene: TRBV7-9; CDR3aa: CASSPLPTNTEAFF; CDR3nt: TGTGCCAGCAGCCCCTTGCCCACGAACACTGAAGCTTTCTTT
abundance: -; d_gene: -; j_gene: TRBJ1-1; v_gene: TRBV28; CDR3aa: CASSLRGNTEAFF; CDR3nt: TGTGCCAGCAGTTTAAGAGGGAACACTGAAGCTTTCTTT
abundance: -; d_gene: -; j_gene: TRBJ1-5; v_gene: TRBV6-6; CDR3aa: CASSYSKGSDQPQHF; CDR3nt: TGTGCCAGCAGTTACTCAAAGGGGAGCGATCAGCCCCAGCATTTT
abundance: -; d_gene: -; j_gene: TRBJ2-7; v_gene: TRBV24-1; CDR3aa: CATSDGSVGEQYF; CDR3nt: TGTGCCACCAGTGATGGGTCGGTCGGAGAGCAGTACTTC
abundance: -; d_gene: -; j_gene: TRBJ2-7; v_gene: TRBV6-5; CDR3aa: CASSYYGGYYEQYF; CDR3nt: TGTGCCAGCAGTTACTACGGGGGCTACTACGAGCAGTACTTC
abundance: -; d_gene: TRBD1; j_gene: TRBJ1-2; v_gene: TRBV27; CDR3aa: CASSFRTGDFGYTF; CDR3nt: TGTGCCAGCAGTTTTAGAACAGGGGACTTTGGCTACACCTTC
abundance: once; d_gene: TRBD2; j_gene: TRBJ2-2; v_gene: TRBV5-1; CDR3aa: CASSLALANAGGELFF; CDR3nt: TGCGCCAGCAGCTTGGCACTAGCGAATGCCGGAGGGGAGCTGTTTTTT
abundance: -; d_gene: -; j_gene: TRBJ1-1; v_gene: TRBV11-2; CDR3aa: CASSLDPGFNTEAFF; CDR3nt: TGTGCCAGCAGCTTGGACCCAGGCTTCAACACTGAAGCTTTCTTT
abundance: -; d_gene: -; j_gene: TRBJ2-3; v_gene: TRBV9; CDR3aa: CASSETDTQYF; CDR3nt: TGTGCCAGCAGCGAGACAGATACGCAGTATTTT
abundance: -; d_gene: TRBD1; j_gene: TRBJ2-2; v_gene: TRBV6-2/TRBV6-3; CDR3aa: CASSLGTGHTGELFF; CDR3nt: TGTGCCAGCAGTCTCGGGACAGGGCACACCGGGGAGCTGTTTTTT
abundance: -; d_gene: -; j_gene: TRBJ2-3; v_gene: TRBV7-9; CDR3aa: CASSPLLGGPIPPDTQYF; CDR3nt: TGTGCCAGCAGCCCACTACTCGGGGGTCCCATTCCACCAGATACGCAGTATTTT
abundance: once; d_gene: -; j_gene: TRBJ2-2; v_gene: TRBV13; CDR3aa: CASSPGRGGTGELFF; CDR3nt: TGTGCCAGCAGCCCCGGAAGGGGGGGTACCGGGGAGCTGTTTTTT
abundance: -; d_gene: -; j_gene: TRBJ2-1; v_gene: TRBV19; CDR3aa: CASSIWQGYNEQFF; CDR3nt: TGTGCCAGTAGTATATGGCAGGGTTACAATGAGCAGTTCTTC
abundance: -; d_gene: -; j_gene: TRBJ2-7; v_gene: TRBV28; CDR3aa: CASNKDSQYEQYF; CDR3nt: TGTGCCAGCAACAAGGACAGCCAATACGAGCAGTACTTC
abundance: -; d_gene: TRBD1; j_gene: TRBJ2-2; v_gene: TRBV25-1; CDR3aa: CASSDRDSFTGELFF; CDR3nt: TGTGCCAGCAGTGACCGGGACAGTTTCACCGGGGAGCTGTTTTTT
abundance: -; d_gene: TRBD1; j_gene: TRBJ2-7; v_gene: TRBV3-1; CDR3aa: CASSHGTVPYEQYF; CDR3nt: TGTGCCAGCAGCCACGGGACAGTTCCTTACGAGCAGTACTTC
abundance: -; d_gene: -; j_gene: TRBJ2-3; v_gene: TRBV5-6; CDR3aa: CASSTGEILSTDTQYF; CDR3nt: TGTGCCAGCAGCACCGGAGAGATCCTTAGCACAGATACGCAGTATTTT
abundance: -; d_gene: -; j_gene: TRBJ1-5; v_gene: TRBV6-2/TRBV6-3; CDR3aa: CASSYSEASNQPQHF; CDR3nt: TGTGCCAGCAGTTACTCAGAGGCCAGCAATCAGCCCCAGCATTTT
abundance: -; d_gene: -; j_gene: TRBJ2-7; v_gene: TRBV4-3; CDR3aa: CASSQDMDGNYEQYF; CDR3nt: TGCGCCAGCAGCCAAGATATGGACGGAAACTACGAGCAGTACTTC
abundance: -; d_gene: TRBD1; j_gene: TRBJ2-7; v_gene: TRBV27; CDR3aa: CASSLRQGVNEQYF; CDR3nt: TGTGCCAGCAGTTTGAGACAGGGTGTGAACGAGCAGTACTTC
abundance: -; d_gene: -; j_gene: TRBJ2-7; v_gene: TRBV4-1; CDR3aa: CASSQTWGAEQYF; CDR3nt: TGCGCCAGCAGCCAGACTTGGGGGGCCGAGCAGTACTTC
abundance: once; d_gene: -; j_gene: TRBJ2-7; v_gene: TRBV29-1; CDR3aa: CSVEDPPDLEQYF; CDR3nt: TGCAGCGTTGAAGATCCCCCCGATCTCGAGCAGTACTTC
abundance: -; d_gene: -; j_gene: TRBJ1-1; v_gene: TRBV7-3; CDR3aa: CASSWTPNTEAFF; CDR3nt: TGTGCCAGCAGCTGGACACCGAACACTGAAGCTTTCTTT
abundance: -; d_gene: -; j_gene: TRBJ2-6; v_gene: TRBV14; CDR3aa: CASSQTSTDTWGANVLTF; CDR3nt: TGTGCCAGCAGCCAAACCTCAACGGACACTTGGGGGGCCAACGTCCTGACTTTC
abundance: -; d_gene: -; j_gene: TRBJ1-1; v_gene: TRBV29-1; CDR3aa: CSAVRGANTEAFF; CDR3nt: TGCAGCGCCGTGCGGGGGGCTAACACTGAAGCTTTCTTT